The TCR beta chain under discussion was sequenced for a study of blood T cells in healthy people across ages. The CDR3 is made up of 16 amino acids. The ends lost 7 bases at V and 2 bases at J; junction bases unmatched: 12. Germline V gene lookup returns CDR1 DFQATT and CDR2 SNEGSKA (reference sequence). A second PCR of about 7 to 12 cycles used a sample-barcoded 5' primer and a J-beta primer mix. TCRdb redid the calling of the 5' RACE reads with MiXCR, one entry per CDR3 protein. The sample consists of more than 650,000 distinct CDR3 sequences, roughly 53% of them appearing once. The sequence was obtained from a man aged 80 or over in good health. The chain uses TRBV20-1 and TRBJ2-1; TRBD2 matches 9 bases. The specimen sequenced was blood. CDR3 bases: TGCAGTGGAAGGAGGCGGGAGGGTTTTCCCTACAATGAGCAGTTCTTC. It codes for CSGRRREGFPYNEQFF.